A selection of T cell receptor beta chains follows, all from one sample in a study of beta chain features in type 1 diabetes. The method was immunoSEQ multiplex PCR; TCRdb's version includes in-frame clones alone and lacks a portion of them. This sample has 250,000 to 300,000 clones, with about 13% found just once. The source material was naive CD4+ T cells from blood. The origin of the receptors is a young man with type 1 diabetes. The CDR3 runs from the conserved cysteine through the conserved F or W. D genes are given only for firm matches. The size of a clone is reported for some rows only, either as once, few or many, or as a class for expanded clones.

>TRBD1|TRBJ1-5|few|TRBV28
TGTGCCAGCAGTTCGGGGACAGTAAATCAGCCCCAGCATTTT
CASSSGTVNQPQHF
>TRBD1|TRBJ2-5|NA|TRBV4-1
TGCGCCAGCAGCCGATCGACAGGGGGCGAGACCCAGTACTTC
CASSRSTGGETQYF
>NA|TRBJ2-7|few|TRBV28
TGTGCCAGCGACTCTAGGAAGGGCGGGTCCTACGAGCAGTACTTC
CASDSRKGGSYEQYF
>TRBD1|TRBJ1-5|NA|TRBV2
TGTGCCAGCATGGGTACGGGCAGGGGGCATCAGCCCCAGCATTTT
CASMGTGRGHQPQHF
>NA|TRBJ1-1|few|TRBV28
TGTGCCAGCAGTTACTTCCAGGGGAATGAAGCTTTCTTT
CASSYFQGNEAFF
>TRBD1|TRBJ1-2|few|TRBV28
TGTGCCAGCAGTCCTGACAGGGGTGGCTACACCTTC
CASSPDRGGYTF
>NA|TRBJ2-3|few|TRBV7-3
TGTGCCAGCAGTCCCGGCGGAGATACGCAGTATTTT
CASSPGGDTQYF
>NA|TRBJ2-5|few|TRBV29-1
TGCAGCGTCGGAACAGGGTCGGGCGAGACCCAGTACTTC
CSVGTGSGETQYF
>TRBD1|TRBJ1-2|few|TRBV9
TGTGCCAGCAGTGGACAGGACACTAACTATGGCTACACCTTC
CASSGQDTNYGYTF
>TRBD1|TRBJ2-4|NA|TRBV15
TGTGCCACCAGCAGAAAAGTGGGACAGGGAGCCAAAAACATTCAGTACTTC
CATSRKVGQGAKNIQYF
>TRBD2|TRBJ2-1|few|TRBV28
TGTGCCAGCAGTTTGGGACTAGCGGGAGCCTGGAATGAGCAGTTCTTC
CASSLGLAGAWNEQFF
>TRBD2|TRBJ2-1|few|TRBV6-5
TGTGCCAGCAGCCGGACCGTTGCGGGAGGGCAGTTCTTC
CASSRTVAGGQFF
>NA|TRBJ2-3|NA|TRBV6-5
TGTGCCAGCAGTTTCCGTTTGGGAGGCACAGATACGCAGTATTTT
CASSFRLGGTDTQYF
>NA|TRBJ1-1|NA|TRBV9
TGTGCCAGCAGCGTATTGGTCGGTGGGAGCACTGAAGCTTTCTTT
CASSVLVGGSTEAFF
>TRBD2|TRBJ2-1|few|TRBV19
TGTGCCAGTAGTCCTGTTACTAGCGGGCGTGAGCAGTTCTTC
CASSPVTSGREQFF
>NA|TRBJ1-4|few|TRBV4-3
TGCGCCAGCAGCCGCCGGGACAATAGGGAAAAACTGTTTTTT
CASSRRDNREKLFF
>NA|TRBJ1-4|NA|TRBV18
TGTGCCAGCTCACCCGGGACACCCAATGAAAAACTGTTTTTT
CASSPGTPNEKLFF
>NA|TRBJ1-1|few|TRBV2
TGTGCCAGCAGTGAGTACTTACCGAACACTGAAGCTTTCTTT
CASSEYLPNTEAFF
>NA|TRBJ1-1|few|TRBV18
TGTGCCAGCACTCGGACAGTAAACACTGAAGCTTTCTTT
CASTRTVNTEAFF
>TRBD1|TRBJ2-1|NA|TRBV7-2
TGTGCCAGCGTCAGGGGGCCGGGGCCCTACAATGAGCAGTTCTTC
CASVRGPGPYNEQFF
>NA|TRBJ1-2|NA|TRBV7-9
TGTGCCAGCAGCTTAGTGCGGGTTCTGGGCAACGGCTACACCTTC
CASSLVRVLGNGYTF
>NA|TRBJ2-1|NA|TRBV2
TGTGCCAGCAGGGTCGGGATCTACAATGAGCAGTTCTTC
CASRVGIYNEQFF